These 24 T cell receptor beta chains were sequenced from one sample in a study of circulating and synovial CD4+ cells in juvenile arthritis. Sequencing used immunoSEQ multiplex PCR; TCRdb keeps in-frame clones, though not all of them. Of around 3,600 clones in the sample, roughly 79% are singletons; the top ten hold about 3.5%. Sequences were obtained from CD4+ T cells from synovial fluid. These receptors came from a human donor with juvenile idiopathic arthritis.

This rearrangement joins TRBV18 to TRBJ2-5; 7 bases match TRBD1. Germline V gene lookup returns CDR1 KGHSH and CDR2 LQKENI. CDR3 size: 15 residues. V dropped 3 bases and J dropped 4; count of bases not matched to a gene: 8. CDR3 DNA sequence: TGTGCCAGCTCACCGACAGGGTCTGCAGGAGAGACCCAGTACTTC. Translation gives CASSPTGSAGETQYF.

The CDR3 nucleotides read TGTGCCTGGGGGGGCTTTGGTGGAAACACCATATATTTT. It specifies CAWGGFGGNTIYF. J is TRBJ1-3 and V is TRBV30; TRBD1 is a possible D gene (6 bases). Germline V gene sequence: CDR1 GTSNPN, CDR2 SVGIG (reference sequence). The CDR3 totals 13 residues. V was trimmed by 5 bases and J by 3 bases, leaving 11 bases between them.

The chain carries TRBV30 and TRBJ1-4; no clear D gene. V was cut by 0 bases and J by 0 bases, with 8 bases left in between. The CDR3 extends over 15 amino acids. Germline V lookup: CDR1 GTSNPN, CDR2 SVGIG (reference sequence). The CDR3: CAWSVLDATNEKLFF. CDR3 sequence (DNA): TGTGCCTGGAGTGTACTAGATGCAACTAATGAAAAACTGTTTTTT. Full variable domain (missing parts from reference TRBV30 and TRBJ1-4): SQTIHQWPATLVQPVGSPLSLECTVEGTSNPNLYWYRQAAGRGLQLLFYSVGIGQISSEVPQNLSASRPQDRQFILSSKKLLLSDSGFYLCAWSVLDATNEKLFFGSGTQLSVL.

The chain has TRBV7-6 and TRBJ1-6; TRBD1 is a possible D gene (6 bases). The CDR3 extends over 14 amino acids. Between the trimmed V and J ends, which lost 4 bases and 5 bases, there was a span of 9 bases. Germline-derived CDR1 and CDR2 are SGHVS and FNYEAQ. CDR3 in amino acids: CASSSRTDNSPLHF. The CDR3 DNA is TGTGCCAGCAGCTCGCGGACAGATAATTCACCCCTCCACTTT.

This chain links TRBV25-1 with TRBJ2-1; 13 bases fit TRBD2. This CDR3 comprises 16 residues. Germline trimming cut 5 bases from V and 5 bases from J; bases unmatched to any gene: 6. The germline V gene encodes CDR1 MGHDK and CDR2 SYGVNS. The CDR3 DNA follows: TGTGCCAGCAGTAGGACTAGCGGGAGAGACGACAATGAGCAGTTCTTC. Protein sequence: CASSRTSGRDDNEQFF.

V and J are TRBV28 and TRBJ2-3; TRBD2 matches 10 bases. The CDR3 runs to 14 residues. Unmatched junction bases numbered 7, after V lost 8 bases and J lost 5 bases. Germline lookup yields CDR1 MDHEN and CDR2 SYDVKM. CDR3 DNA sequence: TGTGCCAGCGAGGAGCGGGGGGGTAGAGATACGCAGTATTTT. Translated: CASEERGGRDTQYF.

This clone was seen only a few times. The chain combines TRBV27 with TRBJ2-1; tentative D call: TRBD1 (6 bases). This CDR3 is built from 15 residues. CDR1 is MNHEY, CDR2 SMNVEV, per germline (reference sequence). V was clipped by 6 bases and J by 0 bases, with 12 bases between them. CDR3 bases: TGTGCCAGCAGCCTCGGACAGCCCTCCTACAATGAGCAGTTCTTC. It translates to CASSLGQPSYNEQFF.

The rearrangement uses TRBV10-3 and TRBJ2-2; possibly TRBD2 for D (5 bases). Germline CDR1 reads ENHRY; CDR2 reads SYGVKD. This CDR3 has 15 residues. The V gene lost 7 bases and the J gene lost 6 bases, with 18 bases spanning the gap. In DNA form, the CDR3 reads TGTGCCATCAAACCCCGGGCGGGCCTCCCCGGGGAGCTGTTTTTT. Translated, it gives CAIKPRAGLPGELFF.

CDR3 sequence: CASSIKQGARDTQYF. CDR3 coding DNA: TGTGCCAGTAGTATTAAGCAGGGGGCAAGAGATACGCAGTATTTT. The rearrangement links TRBV19 to TRBJ2-3; TRBD1 agrees at 8 bases. The CDR3 sequence is 15 residues long. CDR1 is LNHDA and CDR2 is SQIVND in the germline V gene (reference sequence). The V and J ends lost 3 bases and 5 bases, in that order; junction bases with no gene match: 7.

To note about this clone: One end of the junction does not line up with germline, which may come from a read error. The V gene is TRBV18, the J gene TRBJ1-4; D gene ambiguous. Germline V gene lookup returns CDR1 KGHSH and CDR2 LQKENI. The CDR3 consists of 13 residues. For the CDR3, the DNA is TGTGCCAGCTCACCAAGGCCAGGCTTTGTCTACCATTTT. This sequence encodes CASSPRPGFVYHF.

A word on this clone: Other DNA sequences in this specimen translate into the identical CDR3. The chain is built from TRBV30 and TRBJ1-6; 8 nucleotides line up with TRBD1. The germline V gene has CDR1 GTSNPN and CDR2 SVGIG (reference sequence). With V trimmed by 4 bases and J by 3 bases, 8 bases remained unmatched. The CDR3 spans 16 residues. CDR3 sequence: CAWTGGSPYYNSPLHF. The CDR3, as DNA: TGTGCCTGGACAGGGGGCAGTCCATACTATAATTCACCCCTCCACTTT.

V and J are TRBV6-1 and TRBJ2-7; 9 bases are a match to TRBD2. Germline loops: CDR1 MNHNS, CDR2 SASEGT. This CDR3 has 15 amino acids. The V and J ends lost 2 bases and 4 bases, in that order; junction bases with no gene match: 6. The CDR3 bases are TGTGCCAGCAGTGAATTGGCGGGGGGGAAATACGAGCAGTACTTC. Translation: CASSELAGGKYEQYF.

CDR3 DNA: TGCGCCAGCAGTCAACCGACAGGACTAGCCAAAAACATTCAGTACTTC. Translated: CASSQPTGLAKNIQYF. The genes are TRBV23-1 and TRBJ2-4; D may be TRBD1 (6 bases). TRBV23-1 falls under the ORF class, with uncertain function. There are 16 residues in the CDR3. The germline V and J ends were trimmed by 2 bases and 0 bases, with 11 bases remaining between them.

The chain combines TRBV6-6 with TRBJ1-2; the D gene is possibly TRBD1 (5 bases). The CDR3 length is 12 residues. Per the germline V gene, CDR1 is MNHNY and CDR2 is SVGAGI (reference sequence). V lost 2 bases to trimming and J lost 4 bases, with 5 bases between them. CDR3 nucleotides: TGTGCCAGCAGTTACACAGGCTATGGCTACACCTTC. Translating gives CASSYTGYGYTF.

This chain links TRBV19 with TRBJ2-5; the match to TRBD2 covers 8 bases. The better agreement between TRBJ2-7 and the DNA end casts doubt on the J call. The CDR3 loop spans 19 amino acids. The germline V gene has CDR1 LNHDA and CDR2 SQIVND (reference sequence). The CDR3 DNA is TGTGCCAGTACCCCTCGTAGCGTTGCTAGCGGGCAGAGCTCCTACGAGCAGTACTTC. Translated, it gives CASTPRSVASGQSSYEQYF.

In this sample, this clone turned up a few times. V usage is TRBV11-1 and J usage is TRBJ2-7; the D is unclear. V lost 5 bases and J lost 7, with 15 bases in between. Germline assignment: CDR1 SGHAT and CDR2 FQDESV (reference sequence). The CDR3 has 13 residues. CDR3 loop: CASSTETVWEQYF. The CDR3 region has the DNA TGTGCCAGCAGCACAGAGACGGTGTGGGAGCAGTACTTC.

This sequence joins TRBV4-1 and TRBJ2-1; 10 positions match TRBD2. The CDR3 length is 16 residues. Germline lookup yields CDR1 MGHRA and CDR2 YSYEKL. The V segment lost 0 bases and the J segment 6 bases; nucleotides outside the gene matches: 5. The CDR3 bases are TGCGCCAGCAGCCAAGAAACTAGCGGGGATGTCAATGAGCAGTTCTTC. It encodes CASSQETSGDVNEQFF.

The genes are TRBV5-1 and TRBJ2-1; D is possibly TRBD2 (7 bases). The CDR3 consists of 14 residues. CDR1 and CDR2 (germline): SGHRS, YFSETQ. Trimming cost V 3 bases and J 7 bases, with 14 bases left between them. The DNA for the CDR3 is TGCGCCAGCAGCTCAAGGGGGGGGAGAAATGAGCAGTTCTTC. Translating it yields CASSSRGGRNEQFF.

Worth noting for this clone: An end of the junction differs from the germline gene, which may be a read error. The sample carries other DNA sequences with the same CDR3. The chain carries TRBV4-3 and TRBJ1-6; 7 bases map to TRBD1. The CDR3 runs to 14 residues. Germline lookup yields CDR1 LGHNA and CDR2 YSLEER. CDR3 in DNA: TGCGCCAGCAGCCCGGGACAGATTAATTCCCCCCTCCACTTT. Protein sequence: CASSPGQINSPLHF.

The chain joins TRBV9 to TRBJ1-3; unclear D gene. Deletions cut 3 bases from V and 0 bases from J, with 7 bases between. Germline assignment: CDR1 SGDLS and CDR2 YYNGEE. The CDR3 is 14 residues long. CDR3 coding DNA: TGTGCCAGCAGCGATAAAGCCTCTGGAAACACCATATATTTT. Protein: CASSDKASGNTIYF.

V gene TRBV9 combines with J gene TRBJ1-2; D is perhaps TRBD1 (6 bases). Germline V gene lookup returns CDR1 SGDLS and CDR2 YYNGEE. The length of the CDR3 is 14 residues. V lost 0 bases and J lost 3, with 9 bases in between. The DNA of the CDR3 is TGTGCCAGCAGCGTAGGGACAGAGCACTATGGCTACACCTTC. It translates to CASSVGTEHYGYTF.

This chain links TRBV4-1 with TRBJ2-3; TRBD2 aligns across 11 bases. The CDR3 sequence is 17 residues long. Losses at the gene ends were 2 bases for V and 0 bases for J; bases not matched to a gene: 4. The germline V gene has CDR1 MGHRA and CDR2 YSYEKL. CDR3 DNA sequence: TGCGCCAGCAGCCAAACTAGCGGGAGAACTAGCACAGATACGCAGTATTTT. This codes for CASSQTSGRTSTDTQYF.

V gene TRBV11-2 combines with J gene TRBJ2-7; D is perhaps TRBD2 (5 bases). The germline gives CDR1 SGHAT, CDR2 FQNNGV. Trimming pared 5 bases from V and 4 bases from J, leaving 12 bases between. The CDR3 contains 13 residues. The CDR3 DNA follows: TGTGCCAGCAGCGCCCCCGGGGTGTACGAGCAGTACTTC. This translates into CASSAPGVYEQYF.

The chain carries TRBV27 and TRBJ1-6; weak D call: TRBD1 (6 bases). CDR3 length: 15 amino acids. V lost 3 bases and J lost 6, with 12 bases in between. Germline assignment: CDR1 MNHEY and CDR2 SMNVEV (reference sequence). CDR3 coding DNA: TGTGCCAGCAGTTTTCGGTCAGGGGTTAATTCACCCCTCCACTTT. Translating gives CASSFRSGVNSPLHF.